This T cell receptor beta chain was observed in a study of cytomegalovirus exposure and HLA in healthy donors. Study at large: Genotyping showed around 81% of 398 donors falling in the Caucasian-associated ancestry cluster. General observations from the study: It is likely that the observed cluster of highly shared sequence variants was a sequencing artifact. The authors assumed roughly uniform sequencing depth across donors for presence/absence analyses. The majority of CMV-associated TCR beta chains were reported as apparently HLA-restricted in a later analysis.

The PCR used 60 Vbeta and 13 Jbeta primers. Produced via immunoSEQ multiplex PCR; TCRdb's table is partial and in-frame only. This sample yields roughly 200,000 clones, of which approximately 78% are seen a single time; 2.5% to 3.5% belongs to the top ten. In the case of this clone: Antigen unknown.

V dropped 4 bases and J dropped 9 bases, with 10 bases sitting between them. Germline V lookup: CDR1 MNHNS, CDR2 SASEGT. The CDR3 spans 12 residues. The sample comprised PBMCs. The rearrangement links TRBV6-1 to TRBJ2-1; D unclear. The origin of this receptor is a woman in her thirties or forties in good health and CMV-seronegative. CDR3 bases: TGTGCCAGCAGTGCCGACTTTACTGAGCAGTTCTTC. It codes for CASSADFTEQFF.